These T cell receptor beta chains were read from a single sample in a study of T cell responses to AZD1222 COVID-19 vaccine. Only in-frame clones appear in the TCRdb table, and some are missing; sequencing was by immunoSEQ multiplex PCR. The sample lists approximately 150,000 clones; 92% were seen once. Sequenced here: peripheral blood, sampled 28 days after the second AZD1222 dose. The source is an adult who received the AZD1222 COVID-19 vaccine. CDR3s leave out the opening cysteine and the closing phenylalanine or tryptophan.

j_gene: TRBJ2-1
v_gene: TRBV4-2
CDR3aa: ASSQVRTRFEQF

j_gene: TRBJ2-2
v_gene: TRBV2
CDR3aa: ASSNTGELF

j_gene: TRBJ1-1
v_gene: TRBV18
CDR3aa: ASSPSTGEGTEAF

j_gene: TRBJ2-5
v_gene: TRBV4-1
CDR3aa: ASSQAGPSGYQETQY

j_gene: TRBJ1-1
v_gene: TRBV28
CDR3aa: ASSLYATPNTEAF

j_gene: TRBJ1-4
v_gene: TRBV27
CDR3aa: ASSPKGTGEKLF

j_gene: TRBJ1-4
v_gene: TRBV28
CDR3aa: ASSASGRANEKLF

j_gene: TRBJ2-5
v_gene: TRBV6-5
CDR3aa: ASSYSRRRSQETQY

j_gene: TRBJ1-2
v_gene: TRBV19
CDR3aa: ASSRVMGDYGYT

j_gene: TRBJ2-1
v_gene: TRBV7-6
CDR3aa: ASRLTSGKHNEQF

j_gene: TRBJ2-3
v_gene: TRBV2
CDR3aa: ASTMDSTDTQY

j_gene: TRBJ1-4
v_gene: TRBV18
CDR3aa: ASSPDRREKLF

j_gene: TRBJ1-2
v_gene: TRBV6-5
CDR3aa: ASSYGSREGYT

j_gene: TRBJ1-5
v_gene: TRBV29-1
CDR3aa: SVELGGRVH

j_gene: TRBJ1-3
v_gene: TRBV5-1
CDR3aa: ASSPIGNTIY

j_gene: TRBJ1-5
v_gene: TRBV7-2
CDR3aa: ASSLAIGEQPQH